This T cell receptor (beta chain) was profiled in a study of T-cell reconstitution after alpha-beta-depleted transplantation in children. The CDR3 is made up of 17 amino acids. CDR1 is LGHNA, CDR2 YNFKEQ, per germline. Losses at the gene ends were 4 bases for V and 5 bases for J; bases not matched to a gene: 9. This clonotype was seen only a few times. Construction of the TCRbeta library involved unique molecular identifiers. TCRdb re-analysed the PCR reads in MiXCR, keeping a single row per CDR3 protein. Among some 590,000 distinct CDR3 sequences listed, under 12% were seen once. The source is a human donor who donated a stem cell graft to a child with acute myeloid leukemia. The chain links TRBV4-2 to TRBJ2-3; 13 nucleotides align to TRBD2. Sequencing used PBMCs from the stem cell graft donor, obtained from the stem cell graft. DNA of the CDR3: TGTGCCAGCAGCCCGAAACTAGCGGGAGGGTATAAAGATACGCAGTATTTT. It codes for CASSPKLAGGYKDTQYF.